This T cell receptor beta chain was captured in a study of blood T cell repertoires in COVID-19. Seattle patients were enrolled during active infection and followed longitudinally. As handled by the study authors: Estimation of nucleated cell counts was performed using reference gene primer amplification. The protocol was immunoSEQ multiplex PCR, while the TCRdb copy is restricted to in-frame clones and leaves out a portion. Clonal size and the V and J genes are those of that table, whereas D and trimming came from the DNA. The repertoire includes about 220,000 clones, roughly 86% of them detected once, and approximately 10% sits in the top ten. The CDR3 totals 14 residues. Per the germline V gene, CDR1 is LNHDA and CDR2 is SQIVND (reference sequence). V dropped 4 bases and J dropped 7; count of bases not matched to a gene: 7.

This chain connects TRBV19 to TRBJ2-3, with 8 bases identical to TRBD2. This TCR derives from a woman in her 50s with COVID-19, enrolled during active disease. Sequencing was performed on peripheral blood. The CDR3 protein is CASSSPGGPNTQYF. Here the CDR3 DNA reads TGTGCCAGTAGTAGTCCGGGGGGGCCGAATACGCAGTATTTT.